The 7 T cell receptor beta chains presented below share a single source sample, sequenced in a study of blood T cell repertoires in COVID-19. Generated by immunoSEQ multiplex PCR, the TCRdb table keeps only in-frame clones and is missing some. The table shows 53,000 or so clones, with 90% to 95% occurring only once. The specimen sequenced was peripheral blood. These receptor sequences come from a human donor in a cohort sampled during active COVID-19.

CDR3 protein: CASSPTWRGEETQYF. In nucleotides, the CDR3 is TGCGCCAGCAGCCCAACCTGGCGGGGGGAAGAGACCCAGTACTTC. V usage is TRBV5-1 and J usage is TRBJ2-5, with TRBD2 matching 8 bases. This CDR3 comprises 15 residues. Germline lookup yields CDR1 SGHRS and CDR2 YFSETQ. Germline trimming cut 4 bases from V and 3 bases from J; bases unmatched to any gene: 8.

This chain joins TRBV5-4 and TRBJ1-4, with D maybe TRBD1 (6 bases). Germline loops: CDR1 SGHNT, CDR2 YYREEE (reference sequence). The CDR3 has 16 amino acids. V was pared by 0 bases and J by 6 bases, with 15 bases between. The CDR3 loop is CASSLDGDISDEKLFF. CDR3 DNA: TGTGCCAGCAGCTTGGATGGGGACATCTCGGATGAAAAACTGTTTTTT.

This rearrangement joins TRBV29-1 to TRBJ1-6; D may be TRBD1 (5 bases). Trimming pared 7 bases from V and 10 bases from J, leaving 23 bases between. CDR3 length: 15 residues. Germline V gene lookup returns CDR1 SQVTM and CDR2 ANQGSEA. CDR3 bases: TGCAGCGCTAGGACCGGGGAGGTCAGGGACTCACCCCTCCACTTT. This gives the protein CSARTGEVRDSPLHF.

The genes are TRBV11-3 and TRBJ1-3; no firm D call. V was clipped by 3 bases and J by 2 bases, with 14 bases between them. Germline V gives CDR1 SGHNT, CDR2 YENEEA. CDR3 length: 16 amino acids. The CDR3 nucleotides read TGTGCCAGCAGCTTGGGAGGACCGGCGACTGGAAACACCATATATTTT. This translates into CASSLGGPATGNTIYF. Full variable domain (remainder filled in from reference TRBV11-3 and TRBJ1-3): EAGVVQSPRYKIIEKKQPVAFWCNPISGHNTLYWYLQNLGQGPELLIRYENEEAVDDSQLPKDRFSAERLKGVDSTLKIQPAELGDSAVYLCASSLGGPATGNTIYFGEGSWLTVV.

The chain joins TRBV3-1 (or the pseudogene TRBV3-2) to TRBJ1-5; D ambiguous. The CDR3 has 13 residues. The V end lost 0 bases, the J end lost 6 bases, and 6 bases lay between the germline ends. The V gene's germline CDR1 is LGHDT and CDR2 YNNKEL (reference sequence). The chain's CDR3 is CASSQDGSQPQHF. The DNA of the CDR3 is TGTGCCAGCAGCCAAGATGGGAGTCAGCCCCAGCATTTT.

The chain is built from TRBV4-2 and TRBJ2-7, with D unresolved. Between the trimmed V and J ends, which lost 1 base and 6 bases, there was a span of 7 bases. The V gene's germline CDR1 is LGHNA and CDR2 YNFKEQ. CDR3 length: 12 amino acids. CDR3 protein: CASSQGAAEQYF. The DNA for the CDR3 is TGTGCCAGCAGCCAAGGGGCTGCCGAGCAGTACTTC.

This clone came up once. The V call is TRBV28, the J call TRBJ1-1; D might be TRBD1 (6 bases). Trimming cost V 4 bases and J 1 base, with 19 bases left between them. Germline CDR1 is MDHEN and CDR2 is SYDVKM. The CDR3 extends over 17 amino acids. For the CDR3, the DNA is TGTGCCAGCAGTTCCGCAGATGGGGGACATTGGAACACTGAAGCTTTCTTT. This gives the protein CASSSADGGHWNTEAFF. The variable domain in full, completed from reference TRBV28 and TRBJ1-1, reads DVKVTQSSRYLVKRTGEKVFLECVQDMDHENMFWYRQDPGLGLRLIYFSYDVKMKEKGDIPEGYSVSREKKERFSLILESASTNQTSMYLCASSSADGGHWNTEAFFGQGTRLTVV.